The 12 T cell receptor beta chains listed next were all sequenced from one sample in a study of shared clonotypes between healthy human individuals. Method: immunoSEQ multiplex PCR; TCRdb's copy keeps in-frame clones and lacks some. The table has about 100,000 clones, roughly 70% seen once. The specimen sequenced was memory CD8+ T cells sorted from blood. Subset described: CD45RO+ cells pooled with CCR7-negative TemRA cells. All receptors come from a woman aged 30 to 39 in good health.

V usage is TRBV19 and J usage is TRBJ2-5; TRBD1 aligns across 10 bases. The CDR3 consists of 14 residues. Per the germline V gene, CDR1 is LNHDA and CDR2 is SQIVND (reference sequence). After removal of 4 bases from V and 5 bases from J, the junction contained 4 bases not matched to a gene. For the CDR3, the DNA is TGTGCCAGTAGTACGACAGGGGGCGGGGAGACCCAGTACTTC. As protein: CASSTTGGGETQYF.

This chain connects TRBV28 to TRBJ2-3, with 7 bases lining up with TRBD2. J gave up 3 bases and V 2 bases, and 5 bases lay outside the gene matches. This CDR3 has 15 amino acids. Looked up from germline, CDR1 is MDHEN and CDR2 is SYDVKM. The CDR3 loop is CASSLGGGWTDTQYF. The CDR3 DNA sequence: TGTGCCAGCAGTTTAGGCGGGGGATGGACAGATACGCAGTATTTT.

The chain is built from TRBV11-2 and TRBJ2-7; either TRBD1 or TRBD2 may supply D (5 bases each). CDR3 size: 15 residues. Trimming took 4 bases from V and 3 from J, leaving 16 bases between them. Germline V gives CDR1 SGHAT, CDR2 FQNNGV. CDR3 residues: CASSSAPGPSYEQYF. The CDR3 coding sequence is TGTGCCAGCAGCTCAGCACCGGGACCTAGCTACGAGCAGTACTTC.

This chain links TRBV6-1 with TRBJ2-2, with D unclear. Trimming left V 4 bases short and J 0 bases short, with 9 bases between. Germline-derived CDR1 and CDR2 are MNHNS and SASEGT. This CDR3 contains 15 residues. The CDR3 DNA follows: TGTGCCAGCAGTGCCAGACATACGAACACCGGGGAGCTGTTTTTT. This gives the protein CASSARHTNTGELFF.

This clone was seen more than once but under ten times. V and J are TRBV30 and TRBJ2-3; D not resolved. Germline V CDR1 and CDR2: GTSNPN, SVGIG (reference sequence). Trimming took 0 bases from V and 2 from J, leaving 12 bases between them. The CDR3 sequence is 15 residues long. CDR3 in amino acids: CAWSVGSAPTDTQYF. DNA for the CDR3: TGTGCCTGGAGTGTTGGATCGGCACCCACAGATACGCAGTATTTT. Complete variable domain (other parts from reference TRBV30 and TRBJ2-3): SQTIHQWPATLVQPVGSPLSLECTVEGTSNPNLYWYRQAAGRGLQLLFYSVGIGQISSEVPQNLSASRPQDRQFILSSKKLLLSDSGFYLCAWSVGSAPTDTQYFGPGTRLTVL.

This chain joins TRBV27 and TRBJ2-4; 14 bases fit TRBD2. Trimming took 3 bases from V and 6 from J; bases not matched to a gene: 4. Germline CDR1 and CDR2: MNHEY and SMNVEV (reference sequence). CDR3 length: 16 amino acids. CDR3 sequence: CASSLTGTSGRNIQYF. As DNA, the CDR3 is TGTGCCAGCAGTTTGACCGGGACTAGCGGGAGAAACATTCAGTACTTC.

The chain has TRBV6-1 and TRBJ2-1; 10 positions match TRBD2. With V trimmed by 6 bases and J by 3 bases, 5 bases remained unmatched. The germline V gene encodes CDR1 MNHNS and CDR2 SASEGT. The CDR3 covers 15 residues. Written as DNA, the CDR3 is TGTGCCAGCAGCGATAGCGGGAGGATCTACAATGAGCAGTTCTTC. This sequence encodes CASSDSGRIYNEQFF.

The chain joins TRBV2 to TRBJ2-1, with D possibly being TRBD1 (6 bases). The CDR3 has 16 residues. Germline V gene data show CDR1 as SNHLY and CDR2 as FYNNEI. Trimming took 10 bases from V and 0 from J, leaving 19 bases between them. As DNA, the CDR3 is TGTGCCAACCAGGACAGCCCAGCCGTCTCCTACAATGAGCAGTTCTTC. Its translation: CANQDSPAVSYNEQFF.

A few counts support this clone. V gene TRBV29-1 combines with J gene TRBJ1-1; D is ambiguous. The germline CDR1 and CDR2 sequences are SQVTM and ANQGSEA. The ends were cut back, 6 bases at V and 0 bases at J, with 17 bases in the middle. CDR3 length equals 15 residues. CDR3 in amino acids: CSVLGSFGMNTEAFF. The CDR3 DNA sequence: TGCAGCGTCCTTGGAAGTTTCGGGATGAACACTGAAGCTTTCTTT. Full variable domain (missing parts from reference TRBV29-1 and TRBJ1-1): SAVISQKPSRDICQRGTSLTIQCQVDSQVTMMFWYRQQPGQSLTLIATANQGSEATYESGFVIDKFPISRPNLTFSTLTVSNMSPEDSSIYLCSVLGSFGMNTEAFFGQGTRLTVV.

The chain links TRBV27 to TRBJ1-5; D is unclear. The germline V gene encodes CDR1 MNHEY and CDR2 SMNVEV (reference sequence). The CDR3 sequence is 15 residues long. Trimming stripped 3 bases from V and 3 bases from J, with 12 bases between. The CDR3: CASSFDARPNQPQHF. The CDR3 nucleotides read TGTGCCAGCAGTTTCGACGCTCGGCCCAATCAGCCCCAGCATTTT.

The chain uses TRBV6-4 and TRBJ2-1, with D perhaps TRBD1 (6 bases). The CDR3 is made up of 15 amino acids. V dropped 5 bases and J dropped 5 bases, with 16 bases sitting between them. Germline-derived CDR1 and CDR2 are MRHNA and SNTAGT. This CDR3 is CASSRGAGENNEQFF. The CDR3 region has the DNA TGTGCCAGCAGTCGAGGGGCAGGGGAGAACAATGAGCAGTTCTTC.

This clone was recorded only once. Other DNA sequences from this sample encode an identical CDR3 as well. The V call is TRBV9, the J call TRBJ2-2, with no clear D. The CDR3 length is 13 residues. The V gene's germline CDR1 is SGDLS and CDR2 YYNGEE. Trimming left V 0 bases short and J 7 bases short, with 7 bases between. This chain's CDR3 is CASSVGGVGELFF. Written as DNA, the CDR3 is TGTGCCAGCAGCGTAGGTGGGGTCGGGGAGCTGTTTTTT.